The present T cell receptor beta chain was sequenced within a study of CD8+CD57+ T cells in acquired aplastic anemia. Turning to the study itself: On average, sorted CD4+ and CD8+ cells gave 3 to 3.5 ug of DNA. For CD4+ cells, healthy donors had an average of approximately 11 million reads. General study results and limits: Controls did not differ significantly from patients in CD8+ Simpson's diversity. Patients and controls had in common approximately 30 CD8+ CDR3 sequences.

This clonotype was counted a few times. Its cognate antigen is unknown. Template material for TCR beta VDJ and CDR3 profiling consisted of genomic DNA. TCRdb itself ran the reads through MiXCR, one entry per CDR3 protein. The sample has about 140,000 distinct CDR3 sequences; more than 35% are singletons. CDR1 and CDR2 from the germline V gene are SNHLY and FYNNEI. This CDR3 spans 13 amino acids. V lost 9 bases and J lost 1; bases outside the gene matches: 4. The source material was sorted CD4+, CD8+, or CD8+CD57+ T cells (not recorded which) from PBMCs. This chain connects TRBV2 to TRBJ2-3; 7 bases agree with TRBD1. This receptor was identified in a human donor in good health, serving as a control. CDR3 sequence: CASKTGGTDTQYF. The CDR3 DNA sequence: TGTGCCAGTAAAACAGGGGGCACAGATACGCAGTATTTT.